These T cell receptor beta chains were read from a single sample in a study of early T cells in non-severe SARS-CoV-2 infection. TCRdb re-derived calls from the 5' RACE reads in MiXCR, one entry per CDR3 protein. Of 65,000 to 75,000 distinct CDR3 sequences in the sample, 4.6% were seen once. The material sequenced was whole blood, taken at baseline. The source is an adult who was a healthcare worker with PCR-confirmed SARS-CoV-2 infection or an uninfected control (not recorded which). The donor label of this sample is uncertain. The CDR3 runs from the conserved cysteine through the conserved F or W. D genes are given only for firm matches. Clone sizes are given selectively: once, few, many, or a class where the clone is expanded.

V	D	length	J	size	CDR3	DNA
TRBV9	TRBD1	15	TRBJ1-1	few	CASSVADRGRAEAFF	TGTGCCAGCAGCGTAGCCGACAGGGGGAGGGCTGAAGCTTTCTTT
TRBV6-2/TRBV6-3	NA	16	TRBJ2-3	many	CASSPSSAGATDTQYF	TGTGCCAGCAGCCCTTCGTCGGCGGGGGCCACAGATACGCAGTATTTT
TRBV27	NA	15	TRBJ2-7	many	CASSLESGNSYEQYF	TGTGCCAGCAGTTTGGAGTCAGGAAACTCCTACGAGCAGTACTTC
TRBV29-1	NA	14	TRBJ2-2	NA	CSVDGVRDTGELFF	TGCAGCGTTGATGGGGTGAGGGACACCGGGGAGCTGTTTTTT
TRBV12-3/TRBV12-4	NA	14	TRBJ2-3	many	CASVRGIEGDTQYF	TGTGCCAGTGTGCGGGGAATTGAGGGAGATACGCAGTATTTT
TRBV7-2	NA	15	TRBJ1-1	many	CASSLRSGEVTEAFF	TGTGCCAGCAGCTTAAGATCAGGGGAGGTCACTGAAGCTTTCTTT
TRBV19	NA	17	TRBJ2-3	few	CASRKSSGRGTSDTQYF	TGTGCCAGTAGAAAATCTTCGGGCAGGGGAACATCAGATACGCAGTATTTT
TRBV7-8	NA	13	TRBJ2-7	few	CASSSDTSSRQYF	TGTGCCAGCAGCTCGGACACCTCTTCGCGGCAGTACTTC
TRBV6-2/TRBV6-3	NA	13	TRBJ2-6	many	CASAGNGANVLTF	TGTGCCAGCGCGGGGAACGGGGCCAACGTCCTGACTTTC
TRBV6-5	NA	15	TRBJ2-7	few	CASTRGKTGRYEQYF	TGTGCCAGCACCCGCGGTAAGACAGGTCGCTACGAGCAGTACTTC
TRBV28	NA	16	TRBJ2-2	NA	CASSLYSGGNTGELFF	TGTGCCAGCAGTTTATACTCCGGGGGGAACACCGGGGAGCTGTTTTTT
TRBV12-3/TRBV12-4	TRBD1	15	TRBJ2-2	NA	CASSLTGALTGELFF	TGTGCCAGCAGTTTAACAGGGGCTTTGACCGGGGAGCTGTTTTTT
TRBV6-5	TRBD1	15	TRBJ1-5	many	CASRPDRARNQPQHF	TGTGCCAGCAGACCCGACAGGGCCCGCAATCAGCCCCAGCATTTT
TRBV2	NA	11	TRBJ2-3	NA	CASSQLDTQYF	TGTGCCAGCAGTCAGTTAGATACGCAGTATTTT
TRBV5-6	NA	16	TRBJ2-1	many	CASSSDPSRILNEQFF	TGTGCCAGCAGCTCTGACCCGTCTAGGATTCTCAATGAGCAGTTCTTC
TRBV7-2	NA	17	TRBJ2-2	many	CASGAGPESPYTGELFF	TGTGCCAGTGGGGCGGGGCCAGAGTCCCCTTACACCGGGGAGCTGTTTTTT
TRBV5-1	NA	15	TRBJ1-5	many	CASSLEGTGHQPQHF	TGCGCCAGCAGCTTGGAAGGGACGGGTCATCAGCCCCAGCATTTT
TRBV10-3	TRBD1	13	TRBJ1-1	NA	CALRQGGGTEAFF	TGTGCCCTTCGACAGGGGGGAGGCACTGAAGCTTTCTTT
TRBV12-3/TRBV12-4	NA	15	TRBJ2-5	many	CASSSPGGGEETQYF	TGTGCCAGCAGTTCCCCAGGAGGGGGCGAAGAGACCCAGTACTTC
TRBV7-9	NA	14	TRBJ2-3	many	CASSSARSLDTQYF	TGTGCCAGCAGCTCGGCCCGGTCTCTGGATACGCAGTATTTT
TRBV10-3	NA	16	TRBJ2-3	many	CAISDRGMKSTDTQYF	TGTGCCATCAGTGACCGCGGAATGAAGAGCACAGATACGCAGTATTTT
TRBV12-3/TRBV12-4	NA	14	TRBJ1-1	few	CASSPSAPMAEAFF	TGTGCCAGCAGCCCTTCGGCCCCAATGGCTGAAGCTTTCTTT
TRBV19	NA	15	TRBJ2-3	few	CASSIEDRYTDTQYF	TGTGCCAGTAGTATAGAGGACAGATACACAGATACGCAGTATTTT
TRBV6-1	NA	11	TRBJ1-2	many	CASSGSYGYTF	TGTGCCAGCAGTGGGAGCTATGGCTACACCTTC
TRBV20-1	NA	15	TRBJ1-5	many	CSARDLRVQHQPQHF	TGCAGTGCTAGAGATCTCAGGGTGCAGCATCAGCCCCAGCATTTT
TRBV20-1	NA	13	TRBJ2-7	many	CSARGLDLYEQYF	TGCAGTGCTAGAGGGCTAGATCTCTACGAGCAGTACTTC
TRBV11-1	NA	12	TRBJ1-6	few	CASSLDGSPLHF	TGTGCCAGCAGCTTAGATGGTTCACCCCTCCACTTT
TRBV6-1	NA	13	TRBJ2-5	NA	CASSAGEQETQYF	TGTGCCAGCAGTGCAGGGGAACAAGAGACCCAGTACTTC
TRBV7-9	NA	14	TRBJ1-1	NA	CASSPTLGNTEAFF	TGTGCCAGCAGCCCAACTCTGGGGAACACTGAAGCTTTCTTT
TRBV7-2	TRBD1	16	TRBJ2-4	many	CASSTAGGLAKNIQYF	TGTGCCAGCAGCACAGCAGGGGGCCTGGCCAAAAACATTCAGTACTTC
TRBV20-1	TRBD1	18	TRBJ1-1	few	CSAREDRDGVRAATEAFF	TGCAGTGCTAGAGAAGACAGGGATGGGGTCCGAGCGGCCACTGAAGCTTTCTTT
TRBV6-1	NA	15	TRBJ1-2	many	CASSEGSPGGYGYTF	TGTGCCAGCAGTGAAGGTAGCCCCGGGGGCTATGGCTACACCTTC
TRBV28	NA	13	TRBJ1-1	few	CASSAPSQPEAFF	TGTGCCAGCAGTGCCCCCAGCCAGCCAGAAGCTTTCTTT
TRBV11-2	NA	15	TRBJ2-1	many	CASSAGGHRFNEQFF	TGTGCCAGCAGCGCAGGAGGACACAGATTCAATGAGCAGTTCTTC
TRBV5-1	NA	15	TRBJ1-1	few	CASSPGQQLNTEAFF	TGCGCCAGCAGCCCCGGACAGCAATTGAACACTGAAGCTTTCTTT
TRBV7-8	NA	13	TRBJ1-2	few	CASSAGTVYGYTF	TGTGCCAGCAGCGCTGGGACGGTCTATGGCTACACCTTC
TRBV20-1	NA	14	TRBJ1-5	few	CSASDRRGNQPQHF	TGCAGTGCTTCCGACAGGCGCGGAAATCAGCCCCAGCATTTT
TRBV5-1	NA	14	TRBJ2-3	many	CASSLEGGQDTQYF	TGCGCCAGCAGCTTGGAGGGGGGGCAAGATACGCAGTATTTT
TRBV12-3/TRBV12-4	NA	14	TRBJ1-5	many	CASSLANSNQPQHF	TGTGCCAGCAGTTTAGCGAACAGCAATCAGCCCCAGCATTTT
TRBV24-1	NA	15	TRBJ2-7	many	CATSLSGTKSYEQYF	TGTGCCACCAGTCTATCAGGGACGAAGTCCTACGAGCAGTACTTC
TRBV28	NA	17	TRBJ1-4	few	CASSLWSQRPTNEKLFF	TGTGCCAGCAGCTTGTGGTCCCAACGGCCAACTAATGAAAAACTGTTTTTT
TRBV5-6	TRBD2	17	TRBJ2-3	many	CASSLALAGALVDTQYF	TGTGCCAGCAGCTTGGCACTAGCGGGGGCCCTGGTAGATACGCAGTATTTT
TRBV6-1	TRBD1	13	TRBJ2-5	NA	CASSPGQQETQYF	TGTGCCAGCAGCCCGGGACAGCAAGAGACCCAGTACTTC
TRBV7-3	NA	13	TRBJ2-5	few	CASSSQYQETQYF	TGTGCCAGCAGCTCCCAGTACCAAGAGACCCAGTACTTC
TRBV5-1	NA	15	TRBJ1-6	NA	CASSLATAYNSPLHF	TGCGCCAGCAGCTTGGCGACAGCATATAATTCACCCCTCCACTTT
TRBV10-2	TRBD2	13	TRBJ2-7	few	CASMGLADYEQYF	TGCGCCAGCATGGGACTAGCGGACTACGAGCAGTACTTC
TRBV28	TRBD2	16	TRBJ2-5	few	CASSRLAKNYQETQYF	TGTGCCAGCAGTCGACTAGCGAAAAACTACCAAGAGACCCAGTACTTC
TRBV7-8	NA	14	TRBJ1-1	many	CASSLEQGNTEAFF	TGTGCCAGCAGCTTAGAACAGGGGAACACTGAAGCTTTCTTT
TRBV11-2	TRBD2	15	TRBJ2-1	many	CASSFSGGTYNEQFF	TGTGCCAGCAGCTTTAGCGGGGGGACCTACAATGAGCAGTTCTTC
TRBV2	NA	15	TRBJ1-3	NA	CASNPTWGPGNTIYF	TGTGCCAGCAACCCGACCTGGGGACCGGGAAACACCATATATTTT
TRBV6-5	NA	14	TRBJ1-1	NA	CASSYWKSGTEAFF	TGTGCCAGCAGTTACTGGAAATCGGGGACTGAAGCTTTCTTT
TRBV2	NA	12	TRBJ2-1	few	CASTPDYNEQFF	TGTGCCAGCACCCCGGACTACAATGAGCAGTTCTTC
TRBV10-3	NA	15	TRBJ2-7	many	CAISESGPGTYEQYF	TGTGCCATCAGTGAGTCGGGGCCGGGAACCTACGAGCAGTACTTC
TRBV20-1	TRBD1	14	TRBJ2-7	many	CSTTDDRGLVEQYF	TGCAGTACCACCGACGACAGGGGGCTGGTCGAGCAGTACTTC
TRBV29-1	TRBD1	14	TRBJ2-7	NA	CSVRTGDYSYEQYF	TGCAGCGTTCGGACAGGGGATTACTCCTACGAGCAGTACTTC
TRBV6-2/TRBV6-3	NA	15	TRBJ1-4	many	CASSSPGTLGEKLFF	TGTGCCAGCAGTTCCCCAGGGACCCTGGGAGAAAAACTGTTTTTT
TRBV6-6	NA	15	TRBJ2-2	NA	CASSTGTLITGELFF	TGTGCCAGCAGCACTGGGACCCTAATCACCGGGGAGCTGTTTTTT
TRBV27	NA	15	TRBJ1-2	few	CASSFGVPYNYGYTF	TGTGCCAGCAGTTTTGGGGTACCCTACAACTATGGCTACACCTTC
TRBV5-4	NA	16	TRBJ2-2	many	CASSPTAGGYTGELFF	TGTGCCAGCAGCCCGACGGCAGGGGGGTACACCGGGGAGCTGTTTTTT
TRBV20-1	NA	11	TRBJ2-1	few	CSASGYNEQFF	TGCAGTGCTAGCGGGTACAATGAGCAGTTCTTC